Listed below are T cell receptor beta chains from one sample, sequenced in a study of blood T cell repertoires in COVID-19. Method: immunoSEQ multiplex PCR; TCRdb's copy keeps in-frame clones and lacks some. The data show about 270,000 clones, about 88% seen once. Sequencing used peripheral blood. All receptors come from a man aged 55 to 70 who had recovered from COVID-19. CDR3s include the opening cysteine and the closing phenylalanine or tryptophan. The order of the fields is J gene, clone size, V gene, CDR3 length, D gene, CDR3 protein, CDR3 DNA. D genes are given only for firm matches. The size entry is marked missing in some rows and otherwise reads once, few, many or a size class.

TRBJ1-1,.,TRBV27,15,.,CASSLGRAGEGTAFF,TGTGCCAGCAGTTTAGGTCGGGCAGGGGAAGGGACGGCTTTCTTT
TRBJ2-1,few,TRBV5-1,15,TRBD2,CASSPKQRGFDEQFF,TGCGCCAGCAGCCCAAAGCAGCGGGGGTTCGATGAGCAGTTCTTC
TRBJ2-7,.,TRBV6-6,16,TRBD2,CASSYGPSGGPHEQYF,TGTGCCAGCAGTTACGGGCCTAGCGGGGGGCCCCACGAGCAGTACTTC
TRBJ2-7,.,TRBV10-1,15,TRBD1,CASSEWTGGSYEQYF,TGCGCCAGCAGTGAATGGACAGGGGGCTCCTACGAGCAGTACTTC
TRBJ2-7,.,TRBV6-6,13,.,CASSSLTAYEQYF,TGTGCCAGCAGTTCCTTAACGGCCTACGAGCAGTACTTC
TRBJ2-1,.,TRBV7-9,13,.,CASHNQGIGEQFF,TGTGCCAGCCACAATCAGGGGATAGGGGAGCAGTTCTTC
TRBJ2-1,.,TRBV9,16,TRBD2,CASSVAASGGYNEQFF,TGTGCCAGCAGCGTAGCGGCTAGCGGGGGGTACAATGAGCAGTTCTTC
TRBJ1-2,.,TRBV11-2,15,.,CASSSPRAFNYGYTF,TGTGCCAGCAGCTCCCCCCGAGCCTTTAACTATGGCTACACCTTC
TRBJ1-1,.,TRBV3-1/TRBV3-2,14,.,CASSRGTARDEAFF,TGTGCCAGCAGTCGGGGGACTGCCCGAGATGAAGCTTTCTTT
TRBJ1-6,.,TRBV19,16,.,CASSISSGQGSPPLHF,TGTGCCAGTAGTATATCATCTGGGCAGGGGTCCCCACCCCTCCACTTT
TRBJ1-3,once,TRBV7-9,17,.,CASSSPPIGVTGNTIYF,TGTGCCAGCAGCTCCCCACCGATCGGAGTTACAGGAAACACCATATATTTT
TRBJ1-2,.,TRBV11-2,17,TRBD1,CASSARQGKLTLYGYTF,TGTGCCAGCAGCGCGAGACAGGGGAAACTGACATTGTATGGCTACACCTTC
TRBJ1-2,.,TRBV12-3/TRBV12-4,12,.,CASSLGGGGYTF,TGTGCCAGCAGTTTAGGCGGGGGGGGCTACACCTTC
TRBJ2-2,.,TRBV6-1,19,TRBD1,CASSDVATGVWSNTGELFF,TGTGCCAGCAGTGACGTGGCAACAGGGGTATGGTCGAACACCGGGGAGCTGTTTTTT
TRBJ1-1,.,TRBV6-5,13,.,CASIPGGRTEAFF,TGTGCCAGCATCCCGGGGGGGCGGACTGAAGCTTTCTTT
TRBJ1-1,.,TRBV6-2/TRBV6-3,15,.,CASSYGQVSVTEAFF,TGTGCCAGCAGTTACGGGCAGGTCAGTGTCACTGAAGCTTTCTTT
TRBJ1-4,.,TRBV3-1/TRBV3-2,18,TRBD1,CASSQDSSLGQGNEKLFF,TGTGCCAGCAGCCAAGATAGTAGTCTGGGACAGGGTAATGAAAAACTGTTTTTT
TRBJ2-2,.,TRBV15,14,TRBD1,CATSRGQGYGELFF,TGTGCCACCAGCAGGGGACAGGGCTACGGGGAGCTGTTTTTT
TRBJ2-3,.,TRBV6-5,16,TRBD1,CASSYPGQGTADTQYF,TGTGCCAGCAGTTACCCGGGACAGGGAACGGCAGATACGCAGTATTTT
TRBJ2-2,.,TRBV14,15,.,CASSPRAGNTGELFF,TGTGCCAGCAGCCCCAGGGCAGGGAACACCGGGGAGCTGTTTTTT
TRBJ2-5,.,TRBV20-1,11,.,CSAMRGETQYF,TGCAGTGCTATGAGAGGGGAGACCCAGTACTTC
TRBJ1-2,.,TRBV3-1/TRBV3-2,13,.,CASSLLRGYGYTF,TGTGCCAGCAGCCTTCTTAGGGGCTATGGCTACACCTTC
TRBJ2-5,once,TRBV18,15,.,CASSPYRDLQETQYF,TGTGCCAGCTCACCATACCGGGACTTACAAGAGACCCAGTACTTC
TRBJ2-7,.,TRBV9,15,.,CASSVGTEVRYEQYF,TGTGCCAGCAGCGTAGGGACAGAGGTACGCTACGAGCAGTACTTC
TRBJ2-2,.,TRBV19,15,.,CASSIEGPNTGELFF,TGTGCCAGTAGTATTGAGGGTCCGAACACCGGGGAGCTGTTTTTT
TRBJ2-4,.,TRBV27,15,TRBD1,CASRRQGVSKNIQYF,TGTGCCAGCCGAAGACAGGGGGTTAGCAAAAACATTCAGTACTTC
TRBJ2-7,.,TRBV7-2,17,TRBD2,CASSLGLAGGSSYEQYF,TGTGCCAGCAGCTTGGGACTAGCGGGGGGGAGCTCCTACGAGCAGTACTTC
TRBJ1-1,.,TRBV30,15,TRBD1,CAWSVHGGGNTEAFF,TGTGCCTGGAGTGTACATGGAGGGGGCAACACTGAAGCTTTCTTT
TRBJ2-7,.,TRBV6-6,15,.,CASRIPGPKEGEQYF,TGTGCCAGCAGAATCCCGGGACCTAAGGAGGGCGAGCAGTACTTC
TRBJ1-2,.,TRBV6-1,14,.,CASSEVSEKDGYTF,TGTGCCAGCAGTGAAGTGTCGGAGAAAGACGGCTACACCTTC
TRBJ2-5,.,TRBV9,15,.,CASNTGTPQQETQYF,TGTGCCAGCAACACCGGGACACCTCAGCAAGAGACCCAGTACTTC
TRBJ1-1,.,TRBV6-5,14,.,CASSYRQVNTEAFF,TGTGCCAGCAGTTACCGGCAGGTGAACACTGAAGCTTTCTTT
TRBJ2-3,.,TRBV9,16,.,CASSPTDSSRKDTQYF,TGTGCCAGCAGCCCGACGGACAGCTCAAGAAAGGATACGCAGTATTTT